This T cell receptor (beta chain) was identified in a study of CD8 T cells in Susac syndrome. Study results and caveats: The study's TCR sequencing and HLA analysis covered a relatively small number of individuals, and the study acknowledged this.

Sequencing of TCR beta was performed on blood CD8+ T cells and on blood CD4+ T cells. Negative isolation yielded CD8+ and CD4+ T cells; FACS enriched TEMRA cells. A quantity of about 0.5 to 1 ug RNA underwent reverse transcription using random hexamers. The authors amplified TCR beta CDR3 across 54 Vbeta and 13 Jbeta using immunoSEQ multiplex PCR. TCRdb processed the immunoSEQ multiplex PCR reads anew with MiXCR; each CDR3 protein has one entry. The profile covers a few hundred thousand distinct CDR3 sequences, with roughly nine tenths appearing a single time and about 0.12% taken by the ten largest. On this clonotype: What it binds is not known.

The CDR3 extends over 17 amino acids. Trimming shortened V by 4 bases and J by 1 base, and 18 bases separated the two germline ends. The sequence was obtained from a human donor with multiple sclerosis. Sequencing was done on a sample of CD8+ T cells from PBMCs. This chain joins TRBV12-3 or TRBV12-4 and TRBJ2-3, with D possibly being TRBD2 (6 bases). Written as DNA, the CDR3 is TGTGCCAGCAGTTCTCCCCGGGAGCCCGGGGGCACAGATACGCAGTATTTT. This gives the protein CASSSPREPGGTDTQYF.